The 12 T cell receptor beta chains listed next were all sequenced from one sample in a study of Ad26.COV2.S vaccination and SARS-CoV-2 variants. The treatment: some 19 received Ad26.COV2.S at low or high dose, single or two shots; a few received placebo; per-sample allocation not given. Samples analyzed were those drawn on day 63 after the first vaccine or placebo injection. Clones were sequenced by immunoSEQ multiplex PCR, and TCRdb holds only the in-frame ones, with some missing. The profile shows hundreds of thousands of clones, roughly 87% of them singletons. The input for sequencing was peripheral blood, taken in a trial of Ad26.COV2.S vaccine versus placebo. All receptors derive from a person aged 18-60 years who received the Ad26.COV2.S COVID-19 vaccine or a placebo.

The V and J genes are TRBV2 and TRBJ1-5; no clear D. Trimming pared 1 base from V and 4 bases from J, leaving 8 bases between. Germline V gene data show CDR1 as SNHLY and CDR2 as FYNNEI. CDR3 length: 14 residues. The CDR3 sequence: CASSEVTLNQPQHF. The CDR3 coding sequence is TGTGCCAGCAGTGAAGTCACTTTGAATCAGCCCCAGCATTTT.

J is TRBJ1-6 and V is TRBV6-5; D might be TRBD1 (6 bases). CDR3 length equals 15 residues. Germline-derived CDR1 and CDR2 are MNHEY and SVGAGI. V lost 5 bases to trimming and J lost 0 bases, with 8 bases between them. CDR3 sequence: CASSRGGSYNSPLHF. CDR3 nucleotide sequence: TGTGCCAGCAGTAGGGGGGGCTCCTATAATTCACCCCTCCACTTT.

The rearrangement joins TRBV7-9 to TRBJ2-2, with 9 bases that match TRBD1. The length of the CDR3 is 14 residues. Trimming cost V 5 bases and J 5 bases; bases outside gene matches: 3. Germline lookup yields CDR1 SEHNR and CDR2 FQNEAQ (reference sequence). CDR3 sequence reads: CASSDRGTTGELFF. The CDR3 region has the DNA TGTGCCAGCAGCGACAGGGGGACTACCGGGGAGCTGTTTTTT.

This rearrangement joins TRBV5-1 to TRBJ1-2; D is undetermined. Trimming took off 4 bases at V and 5 bases at J, with 12 bases between the two ends. This CDR3 has 13 amino acids. Germline lookup yields CDR1 SGHRS and CDR2 YFSETQ. Here the CDR3 DNA reads TGCGCCAGCAGCCCTCCCGAAGGGTATGGCTACACCTTC. Amino acid sequence: CASSPPEGYGYTF.

This chain connects TRBV19 to TRBJ1-5, with a possible D match to TRBD1 (6 bases). The germline V gene has CDR1 LNHDA and CDR2 SQIVND (reference sequence). CDR3 length: 15 amino acids. The CDR3 DNA reads as TGTGCTGCAAGTGGGGGGGGCGCGAGCAATCAGCCCCAGCATTTT. Protein product: CAASGGGASNQPQHF. Together with reference TRBV19 and TRBJ1-5, the CDR3 gives the full variable domain: DGGITQSPKYLFRKEGQNVTLSCEQNLNHDAMYWYRQDPGQGLRLIYYSQIVNDFQKGDIAEGYSVSREKKESFPLTVTSAQKNPTAFYLCAASGGGASNQPQHFGDGTRLSIL.

The rearrangement joins TRBV5-1 to TRBJ2-2; the D is unclear. The CDR3 sequence is 16 residues long. Germline lookup yields CDR1 SGHRS and CDR2 YFSETQ. V lost 1 base and J lost 0, with 10 bases in between. The CDR3 bases are TGCGCCAGCAGCTTGAAGTCTCAGACGAACACCGGGGAGCTGTTTTTT. Translating gives CASSLKSQTNTGELFF.

The sample holds a few counts of this clone. The chain employs TRBV18 and TRBJ2-3; weak D call: TRBD2 (6 bases). The CDR3 is made up of 15 amino acids. CDR1 and CDR2 (germline): KGHSH, LQKENI. V lost 1 base and J lost 2, with 10 bases in between. The CDR3 coding sequence is TGTGCCAGCTCACCACAGTTAGCGGACACAGATACGCAGTATTTT. It yields the protein CASSPQLADTDTQYF. Using reference TRBV18 and TRBJ2-3 for the parts outside the CDR3, the full variable domain is NAGVMQNPRHLVRRRGQEARLRCSPMKGHSHVYWYRQLPEEGLKFMVYLQKENIIDESGMPKERFSAEFPKEGPSILRIQQVVRGDSAAYFCASSPQLADTDTQYFGPGTRLTVL.

The chain is built from TRBV14 and TRBJ2-3, with 9 bases matching TRBD2. The CDR3 has 16 residues. CDR1 SGHDN and CDR2 FVKESK come from the germline V gene. Unmatched junction bases numbered 6, after V lost 4 bases and J lost 1 base. CDR3 in DNA: TGTGCCAGCAGCCCTCTGCGGGGGGGAGGCACAGATACGCAGTATTTT. Translating it yields CASSPLRGGGTDTQYF.

The CDR3 region is CSASQSPFLTTQHF. The CDR3 DNA sequence: TGCAGTGCTAGTCAATCCCCCTTCCTGACGACCCAGCATTTT. This sequence joins TRBV20-1 and TRBJ1-5; no definite D call. The germline V gene encodes CDR1 DFQATT and CDR2 SNEGSKA (reference sequence). The CDR3 is 14 amino acids. Between the trimmed V and J ends, which lost 3 bases and 11 bases, there was a span of 20 bases.

This rearrangement joins TRBV7-9 to TRBJ1-1; 9 bases fit TRBD1. The J segment lost 10 bases and the V segment lost 5 bases, leaving 8 bases of the junction unmatched. The CDR3 is 13 amino acids. The germline gives CDR1 SEHNR, CDR2 FQNEAQ (reference sequence). The CDR3 DNA sequence: TGTGCCAGCAGCCCCCGACAGGGGGGGTTAGCTTTCTTT. It encodes CASSPRQGGLAFF.

This chain links TRBV27 with TRBJ2-1, with 9 bases matching TRBD2. The CDR3 is 18 amino acids. Per the germline V gene, CDR1 is MNHEY and CDR2 is SMNVEV (reference sequence). V was pared by 5 bases and J by 6 bases, with 17 bases of the junction left unmatched. In DNA, the CDR3 is TGTGCCAGCAGTCCTCCCCCCCCCTGGCGGGGGGGTAGCAATGAGCAGTTCTTC. This codes for CASSPPPPWRGGSNEQFF.

In nucleotides, the CDR3 is TGTGCCAGCAGTTCCCTGCCCCGACGGGACTCACCCCTCCACTTT. As protein: CASSSLPRRDSPLHF. This chain links TRBV6-2 or TRBV6-3 with TRBJ1-6, with D maybe TRBD1 (5 bases). Trimming stripped 4 bases from V and 10 bases from J, with 17 bases between. The germline CDR1 and CDR2 sequences are MNHEY and SVGEGT. The CDR3 runs to 15 residues.